These 21 T cell receptor beta chains were all obtained from the same sample, sequenced in a study of shared clonotypes between healthy human individuals. Some clones are missing from TCRdb's copy, which holds only in-frame ones; the method was immunoSEQ multiplex PCR. The sample shows roughly 2.1 million clones, just over 90% of them seen only once. Naive CD8 populations comprised CD45RO-negative cells positively selected for CCR7, excluding terminally differentiated effector memory CD45RA+ cells. The sample was naive CD8+ T cells from PBMCs. The source of these receptors is a man aged 18 to 29 in good health. Some clones in this sample may be carry-over from other donors' samples.

V usage is TRBV7-8 and J usage is TRBJ1-2, with D possibly matching TRBD1 (6 bases). The CDR3 loop spans 15 amino acids. The germline V gene has CDR1 SGHVS and CDR2 FQNEAQ. The germline V and J ends were trimmed by 4 bases and 6 bases, with 18 bases remaining between them. The CDR3 sequence is CASSSSTGGAHGYTF. The CDR3 nucleotides are TGTGCCAGCAGCTCCTCGACAGGAGGAGCCCATGGCTACACCTTC.

The rearrangement uses TRBV28 and TRBJ2-7; D is ambiguous. Germline CDR1 and CDR2: MDHEN and SYDVKM. The length of the CDR3 is 13 residues. Trimming took 5 bases from V and 3 from J, leaving 11 bases between them. CDR3 in DNA: TGTGCCAGCAGTCCCGGCAAGGGCTACGAGCAGTACTTC. Its translation is CASSPGKGYEQYF.

V usage is TRBV7-9 and J usage is TRBJ2-1; D perhaps matches TRBD2 (6 bases). Trimming shortened V by 2 bases and J by 1 base, and 15 bases separated the two germline ends. Germline V gene lookup returns CDR1 SEHNR and CDR2 FQNEAQ (reference sequence). The CDR3 covers 17 residues. CDR3 residues: CASSLTAGTPSYNEQFF. The CDR3 DNA is TGTGCCAGCAGCTTAACTGCCGGGACTCCTTCCTACAATGAGCAGTTCTTC.

The count of this clone is one. One end of the junction is discordant with germline, which a read error may explain. This chain uses TRBV27 with TRBJ1-1; D is undetermined. This CDR3 contains 13 residues. Germline CDR1 MNHEY, CDR2 SMNVEV (reference sequence). The CDR3 region is CACSFSGNTEAFF. In DNA form, the CDR3 reads TGTGCCTGCAGTTTTTCGGGAAACACTGAAGCTTTCTTT.

V usage is TRBV7-9 and J usage is TRBJ2-5; unclear D gene. The V gene lost 0 bases and the J gene lost 2 bases, with 10 bases spanning the gap. Germline-derived CDR1 and CDR2 are SEHNR and FQNEAQ (reference sequence). This CDR3 comprises 15 residues. The CDR3 DNA reads as TGTGCCAGCAGCTTAGCGACTCTTCATCAAGAGACCCAGTACTTC. Its translation: CASSLATLHQETQYF. Based on the CDR3 plus reference TRBV7-9 and TRBJ2-5, the full variable domain is DTGVSQNPRHKITKRGQNVTFRCDPISEHNRLYWYRQTLGQGPEFLTYFQNEAQLEKSRLLSDRFSAERPKGSFSTLEIQRTEQGDSAMYLCASSLATLHQETQYFGPGTRLLVL.

The genes are TRBV5-1 and TRBJ2-5; the match to TRBD2 covers 8 bases. The CDR3 has 15 residues. Losses at the gene ends were 1 base for V and 1 base for J; bases not matched to a gene: 3. Per the germline V gene, CDR1 is SGHRS and CDR2 is YFSETQ. This CDR3 is CASSLFAGGQETQYF. CDR3 DNA: TGCGCCAGCAGCTTGTTTGCGGGAGGCCAAGAGACCCAGTACTTC.

V gene TRBV19 combines with J gene TRBJ1-4; D gene ambiguous. The CDR3 is 19 amino acids. V lost 1 base, J lost 3 bases, and 21 bases lay in between. The germline V gene has CDR1 LNHDA and CDR2 SQIVND (reference sequence). The DNA of the CDR3 is TGTGCCAGTAGTATAGGTGCGACTTACCTTTGGTTTGCTAATGAAAAACTGTTTTTT. Translation gives CASSIGATYLWFANEKLFF.

V usage is TRBV27 and J usage is TRBJ2-5; no clear D gene. The CDR3 covers 13 residues. Germline CDR1 reads MNHEY; CDR2 reads SMNVEV (reference sequence). The V and J ends lost 4 bases and 4 bases respectively, with 10 bases between them. The CDR3 sequence is CASSSLSRETQYF. CDR3 in DNA: TGTGCCAGCAGTTCACTCTCCCGAGAGACCCAGTACTTC.

The CDR3 here is CSVVAPLNTEAFF. CDR3 nucleotide sequence: TGCAGCGTTGTGGCCCCTCTGAACACTGAAGCTTTCTTT. This chain joins TRBV29-1 and TRBJ1-1; D remains ambiguous. Germline loops: CDR1 SQVTM, CDR2 ANQGSEA. Trimming cost V 4 bases and J 0 bases, with 9 bases left between them. The CDR3 totals 13 residues. The full variable domain, in which reference TRBV29-1 and TRBJ1-1 provide the parts outside the CDR3, is SAVISQKPSRDICQRGTSLTIQCQVDSQVTMMFWYRQQPGQSLTLIATANQGSEATYESGFVIDKFPISRPNLTFSTLTVSNMSPEDSSIYLCSVVAPLNTEAFFGQGTRLTVV.

The chain combines TRBV11-2 with TRBJ2-3, with D unresolved. Trimming pared 1 base from V and 0 bases from J, leaving 5 bases between. Germline values: CDR1 SGHAT, CDR2 FQNNGV. The CDR3 has 14 residues. In DNA, the CDR3 is TGTGCCAGCAGCTTAGGATTTAGCACAGATACGCAGTATTTT. This codes for CASSLGFSTDTQYF. The whole variable domain, filled in from reference TRBV11-2 and TRBJ2-3, reads EAGVAQSPRYKIIEKRQSVAFWCNPISGHATLYWYQQILGQGPKLLIQFQNNGVVDDSQLPKDRFSAERLKGVDSTLKIQPAKLEDSAVYLCASSLGFSTDTQYFGPGTRLTVL.

The chain links TRBV19 to TRBJ2-7, with D perhaps matching TRBD1 (6 bases). The germline gives CDR1 LNHDA, CDR2 SQIVND (reference sequence). This CDR3 spans 14 amino acids. Trimming removed 5 bases from V and 2 bases from J, with 13 bases in between. This CDR3 is CASSSLDSPYEQYF. The CDR3 DNA follows: TGTGCCAGTAGTTCTCTGGACAGCCCCTACGAGCAGTACTTC.

V and J are TRBV28 and TRBJ2-6; unclear D gene. V lost 6 bases, J lost 0 bases, and 12 bases lay in between. This CDR3 has 16 amino acids. CDR1 is MDHEN, CDR2 SYDVKM, per germline. The CDR3 here is CASSYKTLSGANVLTF. In DNA, the CDR3 is TGTGCCAGCAGCTACAAAACACTCTCTGGGGCCAACGTCCTGACTTTC.

V usage is TRBV5-4 and J usage is TRBJ2-7; TRBD2 aligns across 7 bases. This CDR3 has 16 amino acids. The germline V gene has CDR1 SGHNT and CDR2 YYREEE (reference sequence). V was pared by 5 bases and J by 2 bases, with 13 bases of the junction left unmatched. CDR3 sequence (DNA): TGTGCCAGCAGTCCTCCCCCGGCGGGAGAACCCTACGAGCAGTACTTC. Amino acid sequence: CASSPPPAGEPYEQYF.

This chain connects TRBV9 to TRBJ2-7; no reliable D call. This CDR3 contains 15 residues. V was pared by 0 bases and J by 0 bases, with 10 bases between. The germline CDR1 and CDR2 sequences are SGDLS and YYNGEE. The CDR3 is CASSVGSRSSYEQYF. The DNA for the CDR3 is TGTGCCAGCAGCGTAGGGAGTCGGAGCTCCTACGAGCAGTACTTC.

CDR3 sequence reads: CASSPGAVNEQFF. DNA of the CDR3: TGCGCCAGCAGCCCGGGGGCAGTCAATGAGCAGTTCTTC. The gene calls are TRBV4-1 and TRBJ2-1, with D perhaps being TRBD1 or TRBD2 (6 bases each). This CDR3 contains 13 residues. Trimming took off 4 bases at V and 6 bases at J, with 10 bases between the two ends. Germline values: CDR1 MGHRA, CDR2 YSYEKL.

The rearrangement joins TRBV13 to TRBJ2-7; 8 bases line up with TRBD1. Looked up from germline, CDR1 is PRHDT and CDR2 is FYEKMQ (reference sequence). V lost 5 bases, J lost 2 bases, and 8 bases stayed unmatched. CDR3 length: 15 residues. CDR3 bases: TGTGCCAGCAGCCCCCGACAGGGGCGCACCTACGAGCAGTACTTC. Protein sequence: CASSPRQGRTYEQYF.

This chain connects TRBV7-2 to TRBJ2-7, with D perhaps matching TRBD2 (6 bases). The germline V and J ends were trimmed by 6 bases and 0 bases, with 21 bases remaining between them. The CDR3 runs to 17 residues. In germline, CDR1 is SGHTA, CDR2 FQGNSA. CDR3 DNA sequence: TGTGCCAGCAGACTAGGGCTTGGCCAGGGAGGCTCCTACGAGCAGTACTTC. Amino acid sequence: CASRLGLGQGGSYEQYF.

This clone was seen a single time. The genes are TRBV28 and TRBJ1-5; D remains unclear. With 7 bases removed from V and 0 bases from J, the gap between germline ends came to 16 bases. The CDR3 covers 16 residues. From germline, CDR1 is MDHEN and CDR2 SYDVKM. The CDR3 coding sequence is TGTGCCAGCACCCCACCGGACGGGAATAGCAATCAGCCCCAGCATTTT. Translation: CASTPPDGNSNQPQHF.

This chain connects TRBV7-3 to TRBJ2-3, with 7 bases lining up with TRBD2. From germline, CDR1 is SGHTA and CDR2 FQGTGA. With 2 bases clipped from V and 4 bases from J, the junction kept 6 bases outside the gene matches. This CDR3 contains 15 residues. The CDR3 reads CASSLSGGGSDTQYF. CDR3 sequence (DNA): TGTGCCAGCAGCTTATCTGGGGGAGGGTCAGATACGCAGTATTTT.

The chain combines TRBV27 with TRBJ2-1, with 10 positions matching TRBD2. Trimming cost V 10 bases and J 4 bases; bases outside gene matches: 4. Germline V gives CDR1 MNHEY, CDR2 SMNVEV (reference sequence). The CDR3 runs to 13 residues. The CDR3 nucleotides read TGTGCCACCGGACTAGCGGAATACAATGAGCAGTTCTTC. As protein: CATGLAEYNEQFF.

The chain couples TRBV25-1 to TRBJ2-1; 10 bases line up with TRBD2. V gave up 3 bases and J gave up 1 base; unmatched junction bases: 6. The CDR3 runs to 17 residues. The germline V gene encodes CDR1 MGHDK and CDR2 SYGVNS. The CDR3 DNA sequence: TGTGCCAGCAGTGACTCACTAGCGGGACGTTCCTACAATGAGCAGTTCTTC. It encodes CASSDSLAGRSYNEQFF.